The 27 T cell receptor beta chains in this list originate from one sample, sequenced in a study of T cell responses to AZD1222 COVID-19 vaccine. TCRdb's table, derived via immunoSEQ multiplex PCR, lists solely in-frame clones and lacks some. The sample gives 100,000 to 150,000 clones, roughly 90% of which show up once; 4.2% is in the top ten. Sequenced here: peripheral blood, sampled on day 0 of AZD1222 vaccination. The receptors shown here come from an adult in good health.

The DNA for the CDR3 is TGTGCCAGCCAGCGTGGACAGGTACAAAATTCACCCCTCCACTTT. Translating gives CASQRGQVQNSPLHF. The chain couples TRBV27 to TRBJ1-6, with 7 bases that match TRBD1. CDR1 is MNHEY and CDR2 is SMNVEV in the germline V gene (reference sequence). J gave up 7 bases and V 8 bases, and 11 bases lay outside the gene matches. The CDR3 loop spans 15 amino acids.

The gene calls are TRBV6-2 or TRBV6-3 and TRBJ1-5; no definite D call. Germline V gene data show CDR1 as MNHEY and CDR2 as SVGEGT. This CDR3 comprises 13 residues. With 2 bases removed from V and 4 bases from J, the gap between germline ends came to 6 bases. The CDR3 spells CASSYIGNQPQHF. The DNA of the CDR3 is TGTGCCAGCAGTTACATAGGGAATCAGCCCCAGCATTTT.

In this sample, this clone turned up once. V and J are TRBV3-1 (or the pseudogene TRBV3-2) and TRBJ1-1; D is uncertain. The V end lost 1 base, the J end lost 7 bases, and 7 bases lay between the germline ends. Germline CDR1 and CDR2: LGHDT and YNNKEL (reference sequence). CDR3 size: 12 residues. This chain's CDR3 is CASSQGSREAFF. In nucleotides, the CDR3 is TGTGCCAGCAGCCAAGGTAGCCGTGAAGCTTTCTTT.

The chain uses TRBV6-5 and TRBJ1-5, with 11 positions matching TRBD1. Trimming took 6 bases from V and 6 from J; bases not matched to a gene: 7. This CDR3 comprises 15 residues. Germline V lookup: CDR1 MNHEY, CDR2 SVGAGI. The CDR3 coding sequence is TGTGCCAGCAGCCGTTCGGACAGGGGGCGTCAGCCCCAGCATTTT. Protein: CASSRSDRGRQPQHF.

The V call is TRBV4-1, the J call TRBJ2-1; D is ambiguous. V lost 6 bases and J lost 2, with 11 bases in between. The CDR3 sequence is 14 residues long. Germline assignment: CDR1 MGHRA and CDR2 YSYEKL. The CDR3 reads CASRITTAYNEQFF. Here the CDR3 DNA reads TGCGCCAGCAGGATAACGACGGCCTACAATGAGCAGTTCTTC.

This chain uses TRBV24-1 with TRBJ1-5; a weak D match, TRBD1 (5 bases). V dropped 6 bases and J dropped 6 bases, with 14 bases sitting between them. Germline V CDR1 and CDR2: KGHDR, SFDVKD. CDR3 size: 14 residues. The CDR3 DNA is TGTGCCACCAGTTCGGGGGGGATCGGTCAGCCCCAGCATTTT. Residues: CATSSGGIGQPQHF.

The V and J genes are TRBV28 and TRBJ1-4; D uncertain. The CDR3 contains 15 residues. The germline CDR1 and CDR2 sequences are MDHEN and SYDVKM. Between the trimmed V and J ends, which lost 2 bases and 5 bases, there was a span of 12 bases. The CDR3 sequence is CASSLLTTRNEKLFF. CDR3 in DNA: TGTGCCAGCAGTTTACTGACAACTAGAAATGAAAAACTGTTTTTT.

The V gene is TRBV19, the J gene TRBJ2-3, with 10 bases aligning to TRBD2. V gave up 2 bases and J gave up 5 bases; unmatched junction bases: 10. The germline gives CDR1 LNHDA, CDR2 SQIVND (reference sequence). This CDR3 has 17 amino acids. CDR3 in DNA: TGTGCCAGTAGTATATCGGGTGGGACTAGCGTTGAAGATACGCAGTATTTT. Amino acids: CASSISGGTSVEDTQYF. The complete variable domain, with remaining parts taken from reference TRBV19 and TRBJ2-3, reads DGGITQSPKYLFRKEGQNVTLSCEQNLNHDAMYWYRQDPGQGLRLIYYSQIVNDFQKGDIAEGYSVSREKKESFPLTVTSAQKNPTAFYLCASSISGGTSVEDTQYFGPGTRLTVL.

The V gene is TRBV6-5, the J gene TRBJ1-5; D is unresolved. Germline V gene lookup returns CDR1 MNHEY and CDR2 SVGAGI. This CDR3 region has 11 residues. V dropped 6 bases and J dropped 6 bases, with 6 bases sitting between them. Here the CDR3 reads CASSSIQPQHF. CDR3 nucleotides: TGTGCCAGCAGCTCCATTCAGCCCCAGCATTTT.

The genes are TRBV27 and TRBJ1-1; 7 bases match TRBD1. The CDR3 has 15 amino acids. Germline assignment: CDR1 MNHEY and CDR2 SMNVEV (reference sequence). V gave up 6 bases and J gave up 0 bases; unmatched junction bases: 7. CDR3 nucleotides: TGTGCCAGCAGAAACGGACAGGTGATGAACACTGAAGCTTTCTTT. It specifies CASRNGQVMNTEAFF.

J is TRBJ2-1 and V is TRBV4-1; TRBD2 matches at 7 bases. This CDR3 is built from 17 residues. Unmatched junction bases numbered 14, after V lost 3 bases and J lost 6 bases. Germline V gene sequence: CDR1 MGHRA, CDR2 YSYEKL. DNA of the CDR3: TGCGCCAGCAGCCAGAAAAGCGGGACCCCCAGTTCCAATGAGCAGTTCTTC. Encoded protein: CASSQKSGTPSSNEQFF.

The chain combines TRBV5-8 with TRBJ2-2, with D uncertain. CDR3 length: 14 residues. V was clipped by 2 bases and J by 6 bases, with 11 bases between them. Germline V gene sequence: CDR1 SGHTS, CDR2 YDEGEE. CDR3 amino acids: CASSLLTKAGELFF. CDR3 DNA: TGTGCCAGCAGCTTACTTACGAAGGCCGGGGAGCTGTTTTTT.

This chain connects TRBV6-5 to TRBJ2-7; the D gene could be TRBD1 or TRBD2 (6 bases each). Trimming removed 6 bases from V and 9 bases from J, with 21 bases in between. CDR1 is MNHEY, CDR2 SVGAGI, per germline. The CDR3 loop spans 14 amino acids. The CDR3 bases are TGTGCCAGCAGGGCCTGGGGGGCAACGAACAGGCAGTACTTC. It encodes CASRAWGATNRQYF.

The genes are TRBV9 and TRBJ2-5; TRBD2 matches at 11 bases. Trimming took 9 bases from V and 4 from J; bases not matched to a gene: 11. Germline lookup yields CDR1 SGDLS and CDR2 YYNGEE. There are 15 residues in the CDR3. CDR3 nucleotides: TGTGCCACCACACTTAGCGGGAGGGCTGGAGAGACCCAGTACTTC. Translated: CATTLSGRAGETQYF.

The rearrangement joins TRBV10-1 to TRBJ2-3; D is ambiguous. V was cut by 3 bases and J by 0 bases, with 10 bases left in between. CDR3 length: 15 residues. From germline, CDR1 is WNHNN and CDR2 SYGVQD (reference sequence). The CDR3 region has the DNA TGCGCCAGCAGTGAAGAAGGAGCTAGCACAGATACGCAGTATTTT. Protein: CASSEEGASTDTQYF.

The CDR3: CASSLRGRGGELFF. CDR3 bases: TGTGCCAGCAGTCTCAGGGGACGGGGCGGGGAGCTGTTTTTT. The V call is TRBV6-5, the J call TRBJ2-2; D is perhaps TRBD1 (6 bases). The germline V and J ends were trimmed by 5 bases and 7 bases, with 14 bases remaining between them. The CDR3 length is 14 residues. Germline lookup yields CDR1 MNHEY and CDR2 SVGAGI.

This clone was counted a single time. The gene calls are TRBV2 and TRBJ2-7; D uncertain. The CDR3 totals 12 residues. The germline gives CDR1 SNHLY, CDR2 FYNNEI. Deletions cut 2 bases from V and 12 bases from J, with 14 bases between. The CDR3 DNA is TGTGCCAGCAGTGAAAACAGCTTGGTGGGGTACTTC. Translated: CASSENSLVGYF.

The V gene is TRBV5-1, the J gene TRBJ2-3; D is ambiguous. CDR3 length: 15 amino acids. Per the germline V gene, CDR1 is SGHRS and CDR2 is YFSETQ. Trimming removed 4 bases at V and 3 bases at J, with 15 bases between. CDR3 sequence reads: CASSQRSGYTDTQYF. The CDR3 region has the DNA TGCGCCAGCAGCCAACGGTCTGGGTATACAGATACGCAGTATTTT.

The rearrangement links TRBV7-5 to TRBJ1-6; the D segment call TRBD1 is taken from the table without a DNA check. TRBV7-5 is reported as a pseudogene. The CDR3 sequence is 15 residues long. CDR3 sequence (DNA): TGTGCCAGAAGCCCAAATTTCACCTATAATTCACCCCTCCACTTT. Translated: CARSPNFTYNSPLHF.

The chain recombines TRBV6-5 with TRBJ2-2; D possibly corresponds to TRBD1 (6 bases). V was shortened by 6 bases and J by 0 bases, with 8 bases between the two germline ends. In germline, CDR1 is MNHEY, CDR2 SVGAGI. This CDR3 region has 14 residues. The CDR3 DNA reads TGTGCCAGCAGAGGGACAACGAACACCGGGGAGCTGTTTTTT. The encoded protein is CASRGTTNTGELFF.

The rearrangement links TRBV28 to TRBJ1-2; D remains unclear. Germline values: CDR1 MDHEN, CDR2 SYDVKM. The CDR3 length is 15 residues. V was pared by 3 bases and J by 8 bases, with 19 bases between. The DNA for the CDR3 is TGTGCCAGCAGTTTCCGGGCAGACCGTCTCGGGGGCTACACCTTC. Amino acid sequence: CASSFRADRLGGYTF.

The chain has TRBV29-1 and TRBJ2-1; D might be TRBD1 (6 bases). The CDR3 runs to 12 residues. Germline values: CDR1 SQVTM, CDR2 ANQGSEA. V lost 6 bases to trimming and J lost 3 bases, with 9 bases between them. The CDR3 DNA reads TGCAGCGTGATACAGGGCTACAATGAGCAGTTCTTC. This codes for CSVIQGYNEQFF.

The rearrangement uses TRBV12-3 or TRBV12-4 and TRBJ2-7; D not certain. V was trimmed by 4 bases and J by 8 bases, leaving 15 bases between them. The CDR3 has 13 residues. The CDR3 sequence: CASSSPGIEKQYF. CDR3 nucleotides: TGTGCCAGCAGTTCCCCGGGTATAGAGAAGCAGTACTTC.

The CDR3 bases are TGCGCCAGCAGCCACGAACAGGGGGACTTGCGGCCCCAGCATTTT. As protein: CASSHEQGDLRPQHF. The chain combines TRBV4-1 with TRBJ1-5; 8 bases map to TRBD1. The CDR3 spans 15 residues. Trimming removed 3 bases from V and 9 bases from J; junction bases left unmatched: 10. Germline lookup yields CDR1 MGHRA and CDR2 YSYEKL.

The V call is TRBV28, the J call TRBJ1-2; D call uncertain. Germline V CDR1 and CDR2: MDHEN, SYDVKM. Trimming took off 7 bases at V and 8 bases at J, with 17 bases between the two ends. This CDR3 spans 13 amino acids. CDR3 coding DNA: TGTGCCAGCACCCAGGTTGGGAGAGGCGGCTACACCTTC. It specifies CASTQVGRGGYTF.

This clone was recorded only once. The chain is built from TRBV27 and TRBJ2-5; TRBD1 matches at 9 bases. J was trimmed by 9 bases and V by 6 bases; bases with no gene match: 5. This CDR3 region has 12 residues. Germline V gene lookup returns CDR1 MNHEY and CDR2 SMNVEV (reference sequence). CDR3 protein: CASRRTGESQYF. Written as DNA, the CDR3 is TGTGCCAGCAGACGGACAGGGGAGTCCCAGTACTTC.

V gene TRBV19 combines with J gene TRBJ1-1, with D perhaps TRBD1 (5 bases). CDR1 and CDR2 from the germline V gene are LNHDA and SQIVND (reference sequence). The V end lost 5 bases, the J end lost 3 bases, and 7 bases lay between the germline ends. The CDR3 consists of 12 residues. The CDR3 reads CASSWDDTEAFF. Written as DNA, the CDR3 is TGTGCCAGTAGTTGGGACGACACTGAAGCTTTCTTT.